The entry below gives a single TCR beta chain sequence along with its context. No antigen is known for it. The source of the sample is a study of OX40 agonist ivuxolimab in advanced cancers. General study points: There were, on average, more expanded clones in CD8+ T cells than in CD4+. With doses of 0.1-3.0 mg/kg, partial responders showed among the lowest clonal expansion.

With 5 bases removed from V and 5 bases from J, the gap between germline ends came to 15 bases. This CDR3 has 14 residues. CDR1 and CDR2 from the germline V gene are LGHNT and FRNRAP. The study sampled blood at baseline, cycle 4 day 1, and cycle 7 day 1. Produced via immunoSEQ multiplex PCR; TCRdb's table is partial and in-frame only. Of 20,000 to 25,000 clones listed, 70% to 90% are singletons. The source is an adult with an advanced solid tumor such as melanoma, head and neck, liver or kidney cancer. This chain uses TRBV12-5 with TRBJ2-5, with D perhaps matching TRBD1 or TRBD2 (5 bases each). The input for sequencing was CD4+ or CD8+ T cells sorted from blood, taken in a trial of the OX40 agonist ivuxolimab. The CDR3 sequence is CASGGDLGFETQYF. Here the CDR3 DNA reads TGTGCTAGTGGTGGGGACCTGGGGTTCGAGACCCAGTACTTC.